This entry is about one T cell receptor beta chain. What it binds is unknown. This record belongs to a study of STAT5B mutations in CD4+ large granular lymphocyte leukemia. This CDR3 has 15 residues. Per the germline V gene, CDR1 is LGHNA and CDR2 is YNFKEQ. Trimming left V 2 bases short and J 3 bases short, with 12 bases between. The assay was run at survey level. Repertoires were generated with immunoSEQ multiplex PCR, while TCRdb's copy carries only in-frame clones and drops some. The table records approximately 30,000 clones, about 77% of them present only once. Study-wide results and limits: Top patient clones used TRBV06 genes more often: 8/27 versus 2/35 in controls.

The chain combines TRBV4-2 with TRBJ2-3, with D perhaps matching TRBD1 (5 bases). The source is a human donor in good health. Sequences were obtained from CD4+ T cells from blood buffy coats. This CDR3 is CASSQQSGPTDTQYF. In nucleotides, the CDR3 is TGTGCCAGCAGCCAACAATCAGGGCCGACAGATACGCAGTATTTT.